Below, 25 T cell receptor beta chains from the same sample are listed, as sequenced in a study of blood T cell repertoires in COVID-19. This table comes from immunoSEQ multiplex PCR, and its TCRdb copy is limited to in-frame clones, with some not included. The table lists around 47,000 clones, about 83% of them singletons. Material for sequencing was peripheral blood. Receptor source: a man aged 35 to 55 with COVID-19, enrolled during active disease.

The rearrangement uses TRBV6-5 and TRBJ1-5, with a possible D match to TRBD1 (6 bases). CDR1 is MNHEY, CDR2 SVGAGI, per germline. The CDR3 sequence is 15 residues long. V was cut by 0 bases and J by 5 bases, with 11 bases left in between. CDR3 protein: CASSYSSRGDQPQHF. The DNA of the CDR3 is TGTGCCAGCAGTTACTCGAGCAGGGGAGATCAGCCCCAGCATTTT.

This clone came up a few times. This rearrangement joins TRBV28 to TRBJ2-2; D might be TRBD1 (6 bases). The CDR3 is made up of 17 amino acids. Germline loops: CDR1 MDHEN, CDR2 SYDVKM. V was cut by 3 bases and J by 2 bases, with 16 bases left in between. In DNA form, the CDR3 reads TGTGCCAGCAGTTTTGGGACGACAGGCCTCAACACCGGGGAGCTGTTTTTT. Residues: CASSFGTTGLNTGELFF. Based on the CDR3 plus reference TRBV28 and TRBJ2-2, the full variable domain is DVKVTQSSRYLVKRTGEKVFLECVQDMDHENMFWYRQDPGLGLRLIYFSYDVKMKEKGDIPEGYSVSREKKERFSLILESASTNQTSMYLCASSFGTTGLNTGELFFGEGSRLTVL.

The CDR3 reads CASSEDRAGVSEQYF. The CDR3 DNA follows: TGTGCCAGCAGTGAAGACAGGGCCGGGGTAAGCGAGCAGTACTTC. This sequence joins TRBV2 and TRBJ2-7, with D possibly matching TRBD1 (6 bases). The CDR3 consists of 15 residues. V was clipped by 1 base and J by 6 bases, with 16 bases between them. Germline V gives CDR1 SNHLY, CDR2 FYNNEI. Together with reference TRBV2 and TRBJ2-7, the CDR3 gives the full variable domain: EPEVTQTPSHQVTQMGQEVILRCVPISNHLYFYWYRQILGQKVEFLVSFYNNEISEKSEIFDDQFSVERPDGSNFTLKIRSTKLEDSAMYFCASSEDRAGVSEQYFGPGTRLTVT.

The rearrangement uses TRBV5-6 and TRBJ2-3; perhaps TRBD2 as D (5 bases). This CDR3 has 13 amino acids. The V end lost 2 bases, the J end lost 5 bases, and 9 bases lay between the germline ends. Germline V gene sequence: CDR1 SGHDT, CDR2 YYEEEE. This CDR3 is CASSLSLVDTQYF. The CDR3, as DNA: TGTGCCAGCAGCTTATCACTAGTAGATACGCAGTATTTT. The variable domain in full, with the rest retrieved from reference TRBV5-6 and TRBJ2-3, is DAGVTQSPTHLIKTRGQQVTLRCSPKSGHDTVSWYQQALGQGPQFIFQYYEEEERQRGNFPDRFSGHQFPNYSSELNVNALLLGDSALYLCASSLSLVDTQYFGPGTRLTVL.

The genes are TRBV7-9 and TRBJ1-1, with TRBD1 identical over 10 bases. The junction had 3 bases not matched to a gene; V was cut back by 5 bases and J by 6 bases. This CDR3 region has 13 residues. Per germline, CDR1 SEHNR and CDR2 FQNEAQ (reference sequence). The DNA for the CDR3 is TGTGCCAGCAGCGACAGGGGGCAGGCTGAAGCTTTCTTT. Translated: CASSDRGQAEAFF. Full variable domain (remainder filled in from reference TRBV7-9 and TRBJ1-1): DTGVSQNPRHKITKRGQNVTFRCDPISEHNRLYWYRQTLGQGPEFLTYFQNEAQLEKSRLLSDRFSAERPKGSFSTLEIQRTEQGDSAMYLCASSDRGQAEAFFGQGTRLTVV.

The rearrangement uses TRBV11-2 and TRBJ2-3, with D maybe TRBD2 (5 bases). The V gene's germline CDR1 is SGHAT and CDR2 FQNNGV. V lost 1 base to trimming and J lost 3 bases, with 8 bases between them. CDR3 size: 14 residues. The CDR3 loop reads CASSLGLITDTQYF. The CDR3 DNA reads TGTGCCAGCAGCTTAGGACTAATAACAGATACGCAGTATTTT. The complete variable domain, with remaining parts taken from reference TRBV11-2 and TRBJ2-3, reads EAGVAQSPRYKIIEKRQSVAFWCNPISGHATLYWYQQILGQGPKLLIQFQNNGVVDDSQLPKDRFSAERLKGVDSTLKIQPAKLEDSAVYLCASSLGLITDTQYFGPGTRLTVL.

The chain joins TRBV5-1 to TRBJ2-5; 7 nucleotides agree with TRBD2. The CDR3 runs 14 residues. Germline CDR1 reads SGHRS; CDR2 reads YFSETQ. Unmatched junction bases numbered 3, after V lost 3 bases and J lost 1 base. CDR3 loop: CASSSLAGQETQYF. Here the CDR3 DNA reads TGCGCCAGCAGCTCCTTAGCGGGCCAAGAGACCCAGTACTTC.

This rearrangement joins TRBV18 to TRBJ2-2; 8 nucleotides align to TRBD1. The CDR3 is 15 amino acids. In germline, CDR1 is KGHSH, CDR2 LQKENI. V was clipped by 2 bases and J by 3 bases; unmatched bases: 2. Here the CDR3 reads CASSPGQGDTGELFF. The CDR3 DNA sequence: TGTGCCAGCTCACCAGGACAGGGTGACACCGGGGAGCTGTTTTTT.

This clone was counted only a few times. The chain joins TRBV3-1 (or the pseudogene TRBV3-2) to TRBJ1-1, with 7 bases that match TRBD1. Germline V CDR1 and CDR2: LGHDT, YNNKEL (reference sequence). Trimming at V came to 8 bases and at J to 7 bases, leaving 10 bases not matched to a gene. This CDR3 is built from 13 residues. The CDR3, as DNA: TGTGCCAGCCGAGACAGGGCTCGAGATGAAGCTTTCTTT. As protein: CASRDRARDEAFF.

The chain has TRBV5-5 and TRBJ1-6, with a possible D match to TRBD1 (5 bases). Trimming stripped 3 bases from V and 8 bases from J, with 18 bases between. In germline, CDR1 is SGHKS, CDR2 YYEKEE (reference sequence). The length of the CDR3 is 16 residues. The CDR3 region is CASSSPWGTGDSPLHF. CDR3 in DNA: TGTGCCAGCAGCTCCCCTTGGGGGACGGGAGATTCACCCCTCCACTTT.

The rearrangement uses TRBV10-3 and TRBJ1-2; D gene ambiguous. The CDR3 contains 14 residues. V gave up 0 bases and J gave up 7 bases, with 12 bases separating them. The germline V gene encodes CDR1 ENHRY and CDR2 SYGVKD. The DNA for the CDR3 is TGTGCCATCAGTGAGTCCACAACCCCGGGTGGCTACACCTTC. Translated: CAISESTTPGGYTF.

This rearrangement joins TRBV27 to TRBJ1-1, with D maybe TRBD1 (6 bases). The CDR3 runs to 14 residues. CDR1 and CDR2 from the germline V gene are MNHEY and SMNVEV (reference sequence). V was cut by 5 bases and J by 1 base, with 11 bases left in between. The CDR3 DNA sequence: TGTGCCAGCAGTCCGCAACAGGGGAACACTGAAGCTTTCTTT. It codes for CASSPQQGNTEAFF.

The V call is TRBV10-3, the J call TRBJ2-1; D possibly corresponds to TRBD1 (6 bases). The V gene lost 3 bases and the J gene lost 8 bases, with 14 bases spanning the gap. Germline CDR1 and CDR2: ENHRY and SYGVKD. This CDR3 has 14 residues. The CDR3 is CAISDVGAGDEQFF. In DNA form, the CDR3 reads TGTGCCATCAGTGATGTGGGGGCAGGCGATGAGCAGTTCTTC.

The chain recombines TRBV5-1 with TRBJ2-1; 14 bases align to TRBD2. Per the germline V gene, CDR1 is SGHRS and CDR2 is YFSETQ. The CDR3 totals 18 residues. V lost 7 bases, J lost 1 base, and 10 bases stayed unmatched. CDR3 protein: CASRSGLAGEGSYNEQFF. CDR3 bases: TGCGCCAGCCGATCGGGACTAGCGGGAGAGGGATCCTACAATGAGCAGTTCTTC. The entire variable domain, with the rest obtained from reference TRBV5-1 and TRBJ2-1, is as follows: KAGVTQTPRYLIKTRGQQVTLSCSPISGHRSVSWYQQTPGQGLQFLFEYFSETQRNKGNFPGRFSGRQFSNSRSEMNVSTLELGDSALYLCASRSGLAGEGSYNEQFFGPGTRLTVL.

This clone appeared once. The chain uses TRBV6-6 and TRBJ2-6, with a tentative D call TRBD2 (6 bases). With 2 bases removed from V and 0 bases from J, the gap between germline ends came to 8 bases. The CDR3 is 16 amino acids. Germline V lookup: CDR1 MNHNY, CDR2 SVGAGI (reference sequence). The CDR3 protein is CASSYRGSSGANVLTF. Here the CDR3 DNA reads TGTGCCAGCAGTTACCGGGGGAGCTCTGGGGCCAACGTCCTGACTTTC.

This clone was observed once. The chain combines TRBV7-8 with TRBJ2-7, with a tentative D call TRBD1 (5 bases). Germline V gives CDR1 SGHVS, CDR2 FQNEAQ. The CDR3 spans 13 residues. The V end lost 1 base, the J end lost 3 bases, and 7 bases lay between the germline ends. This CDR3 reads CASSLDTGYEQYF. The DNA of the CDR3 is TGTGCCAGCAGCTTAGATACAGGCTACGAGCAGTACTTC.

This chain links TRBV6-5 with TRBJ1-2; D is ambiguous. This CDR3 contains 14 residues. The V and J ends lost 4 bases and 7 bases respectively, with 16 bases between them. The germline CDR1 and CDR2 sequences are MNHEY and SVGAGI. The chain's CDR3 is CASSSDGFIGGYTF. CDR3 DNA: TGTGCCAGCAGTTCTGACGGGTTTATTGGTGGCTACACCTTC.

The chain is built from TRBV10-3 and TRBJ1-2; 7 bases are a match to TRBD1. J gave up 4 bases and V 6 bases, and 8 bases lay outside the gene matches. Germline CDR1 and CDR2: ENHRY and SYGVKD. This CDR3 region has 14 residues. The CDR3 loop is CAIRGQESSYGYTF. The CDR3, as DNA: TGTGCCATCAGAGGACAGGAATCCAGCTATGGCTACACCTTC.

In DNA form, the CDR3 reads TGTGCCTGGAGTGCTCTCCGAGCGGGAGGCTCGAACACCGGGGAGCTGTTTTTT. It encodes CAWSALRAGGSNTGELFF. The rearrangement uses TRBV30 and TRBJ2-2, with 9 bases matching TRBD2. V was pared by 1 base and J by 0 bases, with 9 bases of the junction left unmatched. The CDR3 loop spans 18 amino acids. The germline CDR1 and CDR2 sequences are GTSNPN and SVGIG (reference sequence).

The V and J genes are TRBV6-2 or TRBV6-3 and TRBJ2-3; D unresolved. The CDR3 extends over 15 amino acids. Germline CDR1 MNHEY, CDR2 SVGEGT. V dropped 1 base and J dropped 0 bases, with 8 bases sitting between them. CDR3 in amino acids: CASSYWSRSTDTQYF. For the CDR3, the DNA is TGTGCCAGCAGTTACTGGAGTCGAAGCACAGATACGCAGTATTTT.

The CDR3 DNA reads as TGTGCCAGCACGTCTCTATCTCTAGCGGAGCAGTTCTTC. Its protein product is CASTSLSLAEQFF. This chain joins TRBV2 and TRBJ2-1, with D possibly being TRBD2 (6 bases). Deletions cut 7 bases from V and 10 bases from J, with 17 bases between. The CDR3 has 13 residues. CDR1 SNHLY and CDR2 FYNNEI come from the germline V gene.

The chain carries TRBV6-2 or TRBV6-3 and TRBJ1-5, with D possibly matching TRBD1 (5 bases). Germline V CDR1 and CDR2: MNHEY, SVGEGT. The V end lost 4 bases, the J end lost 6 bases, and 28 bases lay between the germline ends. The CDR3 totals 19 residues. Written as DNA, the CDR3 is TGTGCCAGCAGTTCCGCCCTCAGGAACAGGCCCAAGTCTGGTCAGCCCCAGCATTTT. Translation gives CASSSALRNRPKSGQPQHF.

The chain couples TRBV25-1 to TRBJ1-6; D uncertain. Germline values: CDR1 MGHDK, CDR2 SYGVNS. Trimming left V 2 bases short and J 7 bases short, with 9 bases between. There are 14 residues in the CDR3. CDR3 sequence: CASSEVTPNSPLHF. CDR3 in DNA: TGTGCCAGCAGTGAAGTCACACCCAATTCACCCCTCCACTTT.

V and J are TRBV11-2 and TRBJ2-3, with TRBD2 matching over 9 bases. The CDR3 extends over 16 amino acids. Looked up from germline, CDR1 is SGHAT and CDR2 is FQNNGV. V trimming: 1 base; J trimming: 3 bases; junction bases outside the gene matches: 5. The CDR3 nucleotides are TGTGCCAGCAGCTTAGCGGCGGGAGGGCCGACAGATACGCAGTATTTT. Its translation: CASSLAAGGPTDTQYF. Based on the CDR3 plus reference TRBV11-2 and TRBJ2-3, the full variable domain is EAGVAQSPRYKIIEKRQSVAFWCNPISGHATLYWYQQILGQGPKLLIQFQNNGVVDDSQLPKDRFSAERLKGVDSTLKIQPAKLEDSAVYLCASSLAAGGPTDTQYFGPGTRLTVL.

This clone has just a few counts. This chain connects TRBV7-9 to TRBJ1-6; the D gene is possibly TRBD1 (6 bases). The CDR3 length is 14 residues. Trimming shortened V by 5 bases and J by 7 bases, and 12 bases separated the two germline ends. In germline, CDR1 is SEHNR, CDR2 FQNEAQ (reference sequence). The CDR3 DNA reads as TGTGCCAGCAGCCAGGACAGTGTAAATTCACCCCTCCACTTT. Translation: CASSQDSVNSPLHF. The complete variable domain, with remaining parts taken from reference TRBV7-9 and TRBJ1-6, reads DTGVSQNPRHKITKRGQNVTFRCDPISEHNRLYWYRQTLGQGPEFLTYFQNEAQLEKSRLLSDRFSAERPKGSFSTLEIQRTEQGDSAMYLCASSQDSVNSPLHFGNGTRLTVT.